In its sample, the clone carrying this T cell receptor beta chain was seen many times. Antigen unknown. Other DNA sequences in the same sample also yield this CDR3. Thyroid surgery was performed in patients who had received no treatment beforehand. This entry comes from a study of metastatic and nonmetastatic thyroid tumors. Background on the study: Patients with malignant and benign thyroid disease provided blood and tumor or nodule tissue, whose repertoires were compared.

Study results and limitations: Significantly higher TCR beta diversity was reportedly seen in malignant thyroid tumors than benign nodules, in blood and tumor.

Authors' processing steps: The study's classifier, a distant-metastasis tool for papillary thyroid cancer, was built using CDR3 differences across clinicopathological groups. TCRdb re-called clones via MiXCR from the PCR reads. Here the V and J calls rest on TCRdb's processing, not on the authors' analysis. In the table there are around 53,000 clones, 20% to 25% of which are singletons. This receptor was taken from a female donor with papillary thyroid cancer or a benign thyroid nodule (not recorded which). Some clones in this sample may be carry-over from other donors' samples. The specimen was blood.

The CDR3 loop is CAWGGPSGYEQYF. DNA for the CDR3: TGTGCCTGGGGAGGGCCTAGCGGATACGAGCAGTACTTC. The chain links TRBV30 to TRBJ2-7; TRBD2 agrees at 7 bases. J lost 4 bases, V lost 5 bases, and 8 bases had no gene match. Germline V gene data show CDR1 as GTSNPN and CDR2 as SVGIG (reference sequence). The CDR3 is 13 amino acids.